This TCR beta chain derives from a study of cytomegalovirus exposure and HLA in healthy donors. This clone was picked up a small number of times. Its antigen remains unidentified. The CDR3 extends over 15 amino acids. The V and J ends lost 5 bases and 3 bases, in that order; junction bases with no gene match: 7. Per germline, CDR1 SEHNR and CDR2 FQNEAQ (reference sequence). Regarding the study as a whole: Judged likely to be a sequencing artifact was a cluster of highly shared sequence variants.

Use of 60 Vbeta and 13 Jbeta primers characterized the PCR. Assay used: immunoSEQ multiplex PCR; TCRdb lists only in-frame clones, some missing. The data hold roughly 200,000 clones, with 9.5% observed a single time. Specimen: PBMCs. This receptor was obtained from a woman aged 25 to 39 in good health and CMV-seropositive. V is TRBV7-9 and J is TRBJ1-2; 9 positions match TRBD1. CDR3 residues: CASSPQGAGDYGYTF. The CDR3 nucleotides are TGTGCCAGCAGCCCACAGGGGGCTGGGGACTATGGCTACACCTTC.